These T cell receptor beta chains were read from a single sample in a study of T cell responses to AZD1222 COVID-19 vaccine. Sequencing used immunoSEQ multiplex PCR; TCRdb keeps in-frame clones, though not all of them. The sample lists 130,000 or so clones, about nine tenths occurring once. Sequenced here: peripheral blood, sampled on day 0 of AZD1222 vaccination. These receptor sequences come from an adult in good health. Each CDR3 is given without its conserved first and last residue. Each record gives: V gene, D gene, J gene, CDR3 protein. A D gene is named only where the DNA matches it firmly.

TRBV6-2/TRBV6-3	.	TRBJ2-5	ASSYSSGTQTQY
TRBV20-1	TRBD1	TRBJ1-2	SASVRDRGNGYT
TRBV6-5	TRBD1	TRBJ1-2	ASSYSMAQGGDGYT
TRBV7-2	.	TRBJ2-7	ASSLAGTRAEQY
TRBV3-1/TRBV3-2	.	TRBJ1-2	ASSQAGRLTYGYT
TRBV5-4	.	TRBJ1-3	ASSLASGPAGNTIY
TRBV6-6	.	TRBJ1-1	ASADTEAF
TRBV4-1	.	TRBJ1-4	ASSQDVSATNEKLF
TRBV4-2	.	TRBJ1-2	ASSQNWNPRDGYT
TRBV4-1	.	TRBJ1-2	ASSPPDWRDYGYT
TRBV20-1	.	TRBJ1-1	SARALGEAF